This T cell receptor beta chain was retrieved from a study of shared clonotypes between healthy human individuals. Findings of the study overall: Rarefaction revealed incomplete sorted-subset sequencing despite large depth.

Sequenced by immunoSEQ multiplex PCR; TCRdb stores in-frame clones only, minus some. The repertoire consists of 2,500,000 or so clones, with around nine tenths occurring once and the leading ten covering roughly 0.15%. A single count supports this clone. The antigen is unknown. V dropped 0 bases and J dropped 6; count of bases not matched to a gene: 1. This CDR3 region has 14 residues. Germline loops: CDR1 SGDLS, CDR2 YYNGEE. Donation came from healthy HIV-negative adults that had no recent acute infections or vaccinations. The rearrangement links TRBV9 to TRBJ2-7; 12 bases map to TRBD1. This receptor was obtained from a man between 18 and 29 years old in good health. The sample was naive CD4+ T cells sorted from blood. As for subset: CD45RA+ positively selected. CDR3 in amino acids: CASSVGDRGPEQYF. For the CDR3, the DNA is TGTGCCAGCAGCGTAGGGGACAGGGGGCCCGAGCAGTACTTC. The full variable domain, with the rest looked up from reference TRBV9 and TRBJ2-7, is DSGVTQTPKHLITATGQRVTLRCSPRSGDLSVYWYQQSLDQGLQFLIQYYNGEERAKGNILERFSAQQFPDLHSELNLSSLELGDSALYFCASSVGDRGPEQYFGPGTRLTVT.